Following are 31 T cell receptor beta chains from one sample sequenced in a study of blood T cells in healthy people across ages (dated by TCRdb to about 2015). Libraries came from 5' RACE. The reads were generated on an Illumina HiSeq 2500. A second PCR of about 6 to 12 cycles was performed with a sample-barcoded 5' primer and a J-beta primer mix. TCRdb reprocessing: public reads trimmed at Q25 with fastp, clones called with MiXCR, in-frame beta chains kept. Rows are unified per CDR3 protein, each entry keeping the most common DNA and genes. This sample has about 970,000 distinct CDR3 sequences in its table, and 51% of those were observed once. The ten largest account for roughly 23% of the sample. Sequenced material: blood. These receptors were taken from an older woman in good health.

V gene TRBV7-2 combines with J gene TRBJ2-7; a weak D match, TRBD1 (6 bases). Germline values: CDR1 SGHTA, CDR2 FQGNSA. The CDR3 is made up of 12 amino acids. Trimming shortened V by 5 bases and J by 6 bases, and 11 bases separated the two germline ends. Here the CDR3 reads CASSSGQFEQYF. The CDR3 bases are TGTGCCAGCAGCAGCGGACAGTTCGAGCAGTACTTC.

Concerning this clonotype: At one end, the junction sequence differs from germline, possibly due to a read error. The CDR3 nucleotides are TGTGTCAGCAGCCTCAATACCATGCGGGCTAATGAAAAACTGTTTTTT. Translated, it gives CVSSLNTMRANEKLFF. The chain combines TRBV5-5 with TRBJ1-4; no reliable D call. CDR1 is SGHKS, CDR2 YYEKEE, per germline (reference sequence). CDR3 size: 16 residues.

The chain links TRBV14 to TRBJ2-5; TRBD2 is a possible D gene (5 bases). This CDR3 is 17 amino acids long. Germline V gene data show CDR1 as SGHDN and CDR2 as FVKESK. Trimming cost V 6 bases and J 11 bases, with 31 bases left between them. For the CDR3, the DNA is TGTGCCAGCAGTCCAGAGGTTAGCGCACCCGCCAGGAATGAGCAGTACTTC. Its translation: CASSPEVSAPARNEQYF.

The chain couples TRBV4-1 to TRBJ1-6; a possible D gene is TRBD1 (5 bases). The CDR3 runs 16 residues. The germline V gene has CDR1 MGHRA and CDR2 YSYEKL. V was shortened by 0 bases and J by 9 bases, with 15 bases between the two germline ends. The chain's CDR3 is CASSQEWAGIGSPLHF. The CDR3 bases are TGCGCCAGCAGCCAAGAGTGGGCAGGGATTGGTTCACCCCTCCACTTT.

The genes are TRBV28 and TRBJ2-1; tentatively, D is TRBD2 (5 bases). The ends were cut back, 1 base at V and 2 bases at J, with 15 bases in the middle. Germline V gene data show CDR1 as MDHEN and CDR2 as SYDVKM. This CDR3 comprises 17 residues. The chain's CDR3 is CASSLYLARDTYNEQFF. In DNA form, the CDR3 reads TGTGCCAGCAGTTTATACCTCGCGAGGGATACCTACAATGAGCAGTTCTTC.

The CDR3 loop reads CSAGKTSGITDTQYF. The CDR3 nucleotides are TGCAGTGCTGGAAAGACTAGCGGAATCACAGATACGCAGTATTTT. The chain employs TRBV20-1 and TRBJ2-3, with 9 bases lining up with TRBD2. V lost 5 bases to trimming and J lost 2 bases; unmatched junction nucleotides: 8. Germline V gene data show CDR1 as DFQATT and CDR2 as SNEGSKA (reference sequence). The CDR3 contains 15 residues.

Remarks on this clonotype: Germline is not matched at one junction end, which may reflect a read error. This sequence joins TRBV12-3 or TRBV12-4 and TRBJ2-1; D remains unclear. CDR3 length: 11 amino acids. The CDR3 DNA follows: TGTGCCAGCCGGCGCTACAGTGAGCAGTTCTTC. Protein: CASRRYSEQFF.

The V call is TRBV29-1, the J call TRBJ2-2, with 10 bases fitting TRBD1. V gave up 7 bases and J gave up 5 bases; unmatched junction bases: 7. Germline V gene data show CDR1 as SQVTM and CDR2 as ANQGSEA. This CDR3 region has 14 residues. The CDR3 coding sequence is TGCAGCGCGAAGGACAGGGGGGATACCGGGGAGCTGTTTTTT. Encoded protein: CSAKDRGDTGELFF.

The CDR3 DNA sequence: TGTGCCAGCAGCACGAATTTGCAAACGATGAACACTGAAGCTTTCTTT. This codes for CASSTNLQTMNTEAFF. The chain employs TRBV7-2 and TRBJ1-1, with D hard to call. Germline lookup yields CDR1 SGHTA and CDR2 FQGNSA. The V and J ends lost 5 bases and 0 bases respectively, with 16 bases between them. This CDR3 contains 16 residues.

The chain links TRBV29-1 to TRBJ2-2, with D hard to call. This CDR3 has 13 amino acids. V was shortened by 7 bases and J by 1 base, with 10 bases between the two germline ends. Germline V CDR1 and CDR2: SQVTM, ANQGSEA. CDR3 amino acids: CSAVTLNTGELFF. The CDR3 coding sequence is TGCAGCGCGGTAACATTGAACACCGGGGAGCTGTTTTTT.

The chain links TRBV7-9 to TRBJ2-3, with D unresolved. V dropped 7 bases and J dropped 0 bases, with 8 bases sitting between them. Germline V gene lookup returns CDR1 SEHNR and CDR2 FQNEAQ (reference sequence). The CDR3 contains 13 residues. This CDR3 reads CASTAISTDTQYF. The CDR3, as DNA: TGTGCCAGCACGGCTATAAGCACAGATACGCAGTATTTT. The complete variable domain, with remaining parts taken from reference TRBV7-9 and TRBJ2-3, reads DTGVSQNPRHKITKRGQNVTFRCDPISEHNRLYWYRQTLGQGPEFLTYFQNEAQLEKSRLLSDRFSAERPKGSFSTLEIQRTEQGDSAMYLCASTAISTDTQYFGPGTRLTVL.

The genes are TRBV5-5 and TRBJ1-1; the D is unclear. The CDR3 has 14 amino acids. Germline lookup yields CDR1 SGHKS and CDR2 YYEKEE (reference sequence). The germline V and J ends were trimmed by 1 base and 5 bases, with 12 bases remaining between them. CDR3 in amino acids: CASSLTSGSTEAFF. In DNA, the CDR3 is TGTGCCAGCAGCTTGACCTCAGGAAGTACTGAAGCTTTCTTT.

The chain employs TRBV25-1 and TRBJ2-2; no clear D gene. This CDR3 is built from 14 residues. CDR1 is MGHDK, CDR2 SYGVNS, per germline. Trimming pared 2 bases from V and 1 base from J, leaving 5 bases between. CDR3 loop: CASSENGNTGELFF. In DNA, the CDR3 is TGTGCCAGCAGTGAAAACGGGAACACCGGGGAGCTGTTTTTT.

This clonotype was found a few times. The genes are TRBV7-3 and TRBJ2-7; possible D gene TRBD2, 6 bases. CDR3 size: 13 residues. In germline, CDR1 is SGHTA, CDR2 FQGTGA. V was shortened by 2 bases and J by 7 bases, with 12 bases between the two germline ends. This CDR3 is CASSLVGSREQYF. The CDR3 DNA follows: TGTGCCAGCAGCTTAGTCGGGAGTCGGGAGCAGTACTTC.

The CDR3 DNA reads TGCAGTGCTAGAATGGAGGGTGTCGGGTACGAGCAGTACTTC. Encoded protein: CSARMEGVGYEQYF. This chain connects TRBV20-1 to TRBJ2-7, with D possibly being TRBD2 (6 bases). Looked up from germline, CDR1 is DFQATT and CDR2 is SNEGSKA (reference sequence). Trimming stripped 2 bases from V and 4 bases from J, with 15 bases between. CDR3 length: 14 residues.

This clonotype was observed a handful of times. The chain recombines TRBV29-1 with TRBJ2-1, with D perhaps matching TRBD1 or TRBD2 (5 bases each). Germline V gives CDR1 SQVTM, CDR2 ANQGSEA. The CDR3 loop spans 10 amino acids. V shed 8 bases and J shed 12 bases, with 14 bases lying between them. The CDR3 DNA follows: TGCAGCCCTTACACAGGAGGGCAGTTCTTC. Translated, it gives CSPYTGGQFF.

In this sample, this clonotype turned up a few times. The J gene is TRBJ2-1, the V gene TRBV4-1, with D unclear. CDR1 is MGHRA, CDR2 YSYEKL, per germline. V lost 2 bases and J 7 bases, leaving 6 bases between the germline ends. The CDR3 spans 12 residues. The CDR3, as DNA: TGCGCCAGCAGCCAACTGGGGAATGAGCAGTTCTTC. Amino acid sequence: CASSQLGNEQFF.

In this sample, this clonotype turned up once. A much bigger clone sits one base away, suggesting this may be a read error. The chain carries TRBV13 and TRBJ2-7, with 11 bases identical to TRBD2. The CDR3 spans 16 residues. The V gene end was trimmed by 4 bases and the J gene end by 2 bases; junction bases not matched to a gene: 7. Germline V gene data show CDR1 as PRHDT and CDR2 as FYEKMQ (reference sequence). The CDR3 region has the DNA TGTGCCAGCAGCTACAAAGTTAGCGGGAGGGCCTACGAGCAGTACTTC. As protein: CASSYKVSGRAYEQYF.

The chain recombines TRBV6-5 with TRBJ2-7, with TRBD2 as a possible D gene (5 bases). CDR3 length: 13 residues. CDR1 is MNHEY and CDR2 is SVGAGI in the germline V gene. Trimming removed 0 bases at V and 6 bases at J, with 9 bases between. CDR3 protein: CASSYSRDVEQYF. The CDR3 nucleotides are TGTGCCAGCAGTTACTCGAGGGATGTCGAGCAGTACTTC.

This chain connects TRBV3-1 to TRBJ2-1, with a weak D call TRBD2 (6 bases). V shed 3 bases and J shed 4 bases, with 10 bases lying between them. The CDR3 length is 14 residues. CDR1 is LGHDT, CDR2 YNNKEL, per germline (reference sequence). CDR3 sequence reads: CASSHRDLYNEQFF. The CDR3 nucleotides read TGTGCCAGCAGCCACCGGGACTTGTACAATGAGCAGTTCTTC.

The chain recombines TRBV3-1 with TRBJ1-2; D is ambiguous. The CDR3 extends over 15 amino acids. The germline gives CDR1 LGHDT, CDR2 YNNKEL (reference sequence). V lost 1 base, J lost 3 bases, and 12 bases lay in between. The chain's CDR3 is CASSQGEGAYYGYTF. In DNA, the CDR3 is TGTGCCAGCAGCCAAGGTGAAGGCGCCTACTATGGCTACACCTTC.

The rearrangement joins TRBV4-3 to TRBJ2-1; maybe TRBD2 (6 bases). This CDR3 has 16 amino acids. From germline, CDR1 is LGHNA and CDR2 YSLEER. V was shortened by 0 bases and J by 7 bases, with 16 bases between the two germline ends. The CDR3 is CASSQDRRARGNEQFF. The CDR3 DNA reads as TGCGCCAGCAGCCAAGATCGCAGGGCGCGGGGTAATGAGCAGTTCTTC.

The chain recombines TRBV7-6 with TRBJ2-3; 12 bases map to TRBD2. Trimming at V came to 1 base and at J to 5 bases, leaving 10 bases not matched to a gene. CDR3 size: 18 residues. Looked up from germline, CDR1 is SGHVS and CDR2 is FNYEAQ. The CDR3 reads CASSLGSASGRAGDTQYF. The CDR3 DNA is TGTGCCAGCAGCTTAGGCAGTGCTAGCGGGAGGGCTGGAGATACGCAGTATTTT.

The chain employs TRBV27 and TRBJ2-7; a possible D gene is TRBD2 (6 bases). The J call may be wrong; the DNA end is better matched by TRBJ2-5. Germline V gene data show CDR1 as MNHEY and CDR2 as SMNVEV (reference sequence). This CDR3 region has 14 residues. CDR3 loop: CASKLWGVAETQYF. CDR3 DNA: TGTGCCAGCAAACTATGGGGGGTTGCAGAGACCCAGTACTTC.

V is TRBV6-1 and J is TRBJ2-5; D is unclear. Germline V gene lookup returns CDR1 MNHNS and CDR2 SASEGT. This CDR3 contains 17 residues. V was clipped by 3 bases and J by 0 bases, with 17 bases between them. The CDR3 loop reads CASSDLPGGSYQETQYF. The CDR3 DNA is TGTGCCAGCAGTGATTTACCCGGTGGGTCTTACCAAGAGACCCAGTACTTC.

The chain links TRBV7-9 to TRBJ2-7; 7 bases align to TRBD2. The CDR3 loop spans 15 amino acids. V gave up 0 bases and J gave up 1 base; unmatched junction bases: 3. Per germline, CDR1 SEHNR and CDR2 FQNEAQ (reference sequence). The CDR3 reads CASSLATSASYEQYF. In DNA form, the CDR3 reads TGTGCCAGCAGCTTAGCCACTAGCGCTTCCTACGAGCAGTACTTC.

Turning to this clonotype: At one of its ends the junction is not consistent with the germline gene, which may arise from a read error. The DNA for the CDR3 is TGCGCCACCAGCACAGATACGCAGTATTTT. Translating it yields CATSTDTQYF. This chain links TRBV5-1 with TRBJ2-3; no firm D call. This CDR3 is 10 amino acids long. Germline V lookup: CDR1 SGHRS, CDR2 YFSETQ.

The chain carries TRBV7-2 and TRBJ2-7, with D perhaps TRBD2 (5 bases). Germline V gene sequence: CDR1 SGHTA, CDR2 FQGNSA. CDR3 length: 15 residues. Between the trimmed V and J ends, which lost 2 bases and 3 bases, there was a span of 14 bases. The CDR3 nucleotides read TGTGCCAGCAGCTTATCCCCTCCTCGGGACTACGAGCAGTACTTC. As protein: CASSLSPPRDYEQYF.

In DNA form, the CDR3 reads TGTGCCAGCAGCAAACCCCCAGGATCCTACGAGCAGTACTTC. This codes for CASSKPPGSYEQYF. The chain employs TRBV7-9 and TRBJ2-7; no firm D call. The V and J ends lost 5 bases and 1 base respectively, with 12 bases between them. Germline CDR1 SEHNR, CDR2 FQNEAQ (reference sequence). The CDR3 sequence is 14 residues long.

CDR3 DNA sequence: TGCAGTGCTAGATTTTTGAACGAGCAGTACTTC. Translated: CSARFLNEQYF. This sequence joins TRBV20-1 and TRBJ2-7; no clear D gene. The CDR3 loop spans 11 amino acids. Germline CDR1 and CDR2: DFQATT and SNEGSKA (reference sequence). V gave up 2 bases and J gave up 5 bases, with 7 bases separating them.

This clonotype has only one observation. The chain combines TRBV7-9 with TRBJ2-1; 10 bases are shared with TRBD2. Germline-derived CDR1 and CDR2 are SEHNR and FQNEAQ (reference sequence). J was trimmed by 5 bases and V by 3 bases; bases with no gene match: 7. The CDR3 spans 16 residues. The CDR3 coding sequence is TGTGCCAGCAGCTTCCTAACTAGCGGGGCAAACAATGAGCAGTTCTTC. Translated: CASSFLTSGANNEQFF.